The 7 T cell receptor beta chains below come from one sample, sequenced in a study of blood T cell repertoires in COVID-19. Sequencing was performed with immunoSEQ multiplex PCR; in TCRdb, only in-frame clones are kept and a portion is missing. The data show hundreds of thousands of clones, 87% seen once. The sequencing input was peripheral blood. These receptors all stem from a woman aged 45-65 years with COVID-19, enrolled during active disease.

Here the CDR3 reads CASSQELTKNIQYF. CDR3 nucleotide sequence: TGTGCCAGTTCCCAAGAGCTAACGAAAAACATTCAGTACTTC. The V call is TRBV18, the J call TRBJ2-4, with D uncertain. The CDR3 runs to 14 residues. With 9 bases removed from V and 4 bases from J, the gap between germline ends came to 16 bases. Germline V lookup: CDR1 KGHSH, CDR2 LQKENI. The complete variable domain, with remaining parts taken from reference TRBV18 and TRBJ2-4, reads NAGVMQNPRHLVRRRGQEARLRCSPMKGHSHVYWYRQLPEEGLKFMVYLQKENIIDESGMPKERFSAEFPKEGPSILRIQQVVRGDSAAYFCASSQELTKNIQYFGAGTRLSVL.

CDR3 amino acids: CASSYGGMGANYGYTF. The CDR3 DNA reads TGTGCCAGCAGTTACGGCGGGATGGGAGCTAACTATGGCTACACCTTC. J is TRBJ1-2 and V is TRBV6-5; D is uncertain. From germline, CDR1 is MNHEY and CDR2 SVGAGI. V was pared by 2 bases and J by 0 bases, with 13 bases between. The CDR3 extends over 16 amino acids.

This sequence joins TRBV5-6 and TRBJ2-7; 10 bases match TRBD1. The CDR3 has 17 residues. V was clipped by 0 bases and J by 3 bases; unmatched bases: 9. Per the germline V gene, CDR1 is SGHDT and CDR2 is YYEEEE. CDR3 sequence (DNA): TGTGCCAGCAGCTTGGGTTATACGGGACAGGGGAACTACGAGCAGTACTTC. Protein product: CASSLGYTGQGNYEQYF.

This clone was seen a single time. The rearrangement uses TRBV9 and TRBJ2-7; perhaps TRBD2 as D (6 bases). V lost 4 bases and J 5 bases, leaving 13 bases between the germline ends. There are 13 residues in the CDR3. Germline V gives CDR1 SGDLS, CDR2 YYNGEE. The DNA of the CDR3 is TGTGCCAGCAGCCCGGGACTTACGGACGAGCAGTACTTC. Translation: CASSPGLTDEQYF.

In this sample, this clone turned up once. The rearrangement joins TRBV27 to TRBJ2-7; TRBD2 aligns across 7 bases. The CDR3 extends over 15 amino acids. The germline CDR1 and CDR2 sequences are MNHEY and SMNVEV (reference sequence). The V segment lost 5 bases and the J segment 4 bases; nucleotides outside the gene matches: 11. The CDR3 loop is CASSPSLAELYEQYF. Written as DNA, the CDR3 is TGTGCCAGCAGTCCAAGTCTAGCGGAACTTTACGAGCAGTACTTC.

The gene calls are TRBV5-1 and TRBJ1-1, with 7 bases fitting TRBD1. Germline values: CDR1 SGHRS, CDR2 YFSETQ. The CDR3 covers 16 residues. Trimming at V came to 4 bases and at J to 0 bases, leaving 9 bases not matched to a gene. CDR3 sequence (DNA): TGCGCCAGCAGCCCTAACAGGGGCCGAATGAACACTGAAGCTTTCTTT. Translating gives CASSPNRGRMNTEAFF.

V is TRBV29-1 and J is TRBJ1-2, with TRBD1 as a possible D gene (5 bases). V was shortened by 7 bases and J by 6 bases, with 18 bases between the two germline ends. Germline CDR1 is SQVTM and CDR2 is ANQGSEA. The CDR3 consists of 13 residues. CDR3 residues: CSGGALGGDGYTF. In DNA, the CDR3 is TGCAGCGGAGGAGCACTGGGAGGGGATGGCTACACCTTC. Supplemented by reference TRBV29-1 and TRBJ1-2, the full variable domain reads SAVISQKPSRDICQRGTSLTIQCQVDSQVTMMFWYRQQPGQSLTLIATANQGSEATYESGFVIDKFPISRPNLTFSTLTVSNMSPEDSSIYLCSGGALGGDGYTFGSGTRLTVV.